This passage covers 29 T cell receptor beta chains from one sample sequenced in a study of T-cell reconstitution after alpha-beta-depleted transplantation in children. Library preparation (for TCRbeta) was performed with unique molecular identifiers. One entry per CDR3 protein, called by TCRdb with MiXCR from the PCR reads. The repertoire has about 17,000 distinct CDR3 sequences, roughly 5.6% of them found once; the top ten carry under 8%. The sequences come from PBMCs, collected before TCRalphabeta/CD19-depleted stem cell transplant. Source of these receptors: a boy younger than 18 with acute lymphoblastic leukemia, due to receive a stem cell transplant.

The V call is TRBV12-3 or TRBV12-4, the J call TRBJ1-1; D not certain. V was pared by 8 bases and J by 1 base, with 8 bases between. This CDR3 is 12 amino acids long. The CDR3 DNA sequence: TGTGCCAGCCGCGGCGGGAACACTGAAGCTTTCTTT. Its translation: CASRGGNTEAFF.

This clonotype was observed many times. The J gene is TRBJ2-7, the V gene TRBV2, with TRBD1 matching 9 bases. In germline, CDR1 is SNHLY, CDR2 FYNNEI. The V gene end was trimmed by 7 bases and the J gene end by 3 bases; junction bases not matched to a gene: 4. The CDR3 runs 13 residues. The CDR3 is CASTGTGFYEQYF. The CDR3 bases are TGTGCCAGCACCGGGACAGGGTTCTACGAGCAGTACTTC.

This clonotype was seen at least ten times. The chain links TRBV6-2 or TRBV6-3 to TRBJ2-3; 14 bases line up with TRBD2. The germline V gene has CDR1 MNHEY and CDR2 SVGEGT. V lost 0 bases, J lost 3 bases, and 5 bases stayed unmatched. This CDR3 has 18 residues. CDR3 region: CASSYSGLAGVRTDTQYF. The CDR3 region has the DNA TGTGCCAGCAGTTACTCGGGACTAGCGGGAGTTAGGACAGATACGCAGTATTTT.

This clonotype was counted at least ten times. In DNA form, the CDR3 reads TGCAGTGCTAGATACAGGGGGCGTTCACCCCTCCACTTT. Residues: CSARYRGRSPLHF. The rearrangement joins TRBV20-1 to TRBJ1-6, with 9 bases matching TRBD1. Per germline, CDR1 DFQATT and CDR2 SNEGSKA (reference sequence). V was pared by 2 bases and J by 9 bases, with 2 bases of the junction left unmatched. The CDR3 has 13 residues.

This clonotype is judged medium-sized. The chain is built from TRBV20-1 and TRBJ2-3, with 14 nucleotides matching TRBD2. Germline lookup yields CDR1 DFQATT and CDR2 SNEGSKA (reference sequence). V shed 5 bases and J 4 bases; nucleotides not matched to a gene: 2. The CDR3 spans 14 residues. The CDR3 sequence is CSAQGLAGADTQYF. The CDR3 DNA is TGCAGTGCTCAGGGACTAGCGGGAGCAGATACGCAGTATTTT.

This clonotype was counted many times. The chain couples TRBV5-6 to TRBJ2-1; no firm D call. This CDR3 has 12 residues. V lost 2 bases and J 10 bases, leaving 10 bases between the germline ends. Per the germline V gene, CDR1 is SGHDT and CDR2 is YYEEEE. The CDR3 region is CASSFHPEEQFF. Written as DNA, the CDR3 is TGTGCCAGCAGCTTCCACCCCGAGGAGCAGTTCTTC.

This clonotype occurred a few times. The chain uses TRBV5-4 and TRBJ2-3, with TRBD2 identical over 7 bases. This CDR3 contains 15 residues. V was pared by 4 bases and J by 1 base, with 6 bases of the junction left unmatched. Germline CDR1 is SGHNT and CDR2 is YYREEE (reference sequence). CDR3 loop: CASSTVGGGTDTQYF. CDR3 nucleotide sequence: TGTGCCAGCAGCACGGTGGGGGGGGGCACAGATACGCAGTATTTT. The whole variable domain, remainder taken from reference TRBV5-4 and TRBJ2-3, is ETGVTQSPTHLIKTRGQQVTLRCSSQSGHNTVSWYQQALGQGPQFIFQYYREEENGRGNFPPRFSGLQFPNYSSELNVNALELDDSALYLCASSTVGGGTDTQYFGPGTRLTVL.

Many counts were recorded for this clonotype. This chain links TRBV7-8 with TRBJ2-7, with D hard to call. The V gene's germline CDR1 is SGHVS and CDR2 FQNEAQ. Trimming removed 4 bases at V and 3 bases at J, with 13 bases between. CDR3 length equals 14 residues. The CDR3 DNA follows: TGTGCCAGCAGCTCGCATGAGCAACTCTACGAGCAGTACTTC. This codes for CASSSHEQLYEQYF.

This clonotype was picked up many times. This rearrangement joins TRBV2 to TRBJ1-3, with a possible D match to TRBD1 (5 bases). Germline assignment: CDR1 SNHLY and CDR2 FYNNEI. This CDR3 has 13 residues. The V end lost 7 bases, the J end lost 5 bases, and 12 bases lay between the germline ends. The DNA of the CDR3 is TGTGCCAGCACCAAGGACAAGAGAAACACCATATATTTT. Translated, it gives CASTKDKRNTIYF.

This clonotype occurred many times. The junction differs from germline at one of its ends, possibly a read error. This rearrangement joins TRBV4-1 to TRBJ1-1; D might be TRBD1 (5 bases). From germline, CDR1 is MGHRA and CDR2 YSYEKL. The CDR3 sequence is 13 residues long. CDR3 DNA sequence: TGCGCCAGCAGCCACCCAGATGGGGCCGCGACGCTCTTT. This gives the protein CASSHPDGAATLF.

This clonotype was observed at least ten times. This chain joins TRBV24-1 and TRBJ1-5; possibly TRBD1 for D (6 bases). Germline assignment: CDR1 KGHDR and CDR2 SFDVKD. Trimming took 4 bases from V and 4 from J, leaving 16 bases between them. The CDR3 spans 16 residues. For the CDR3, the DNA is TGTGCCACCAGTGAGGCCGCGGGGGGCCTAAATCAGCCCCAGCATTTT. It yields the protein CATSEAAGGLNQPQHF.

This clonotype was counted ten times or more. V gene TRBV5-1 combines with J gene TRBJ1-2; no reliable D call. Germline V gives CDR1 SGHRS, CDR2 YFSETQ. Trimming took off 7 bases at V and 4 bases at J, with 14 bases between the two ends. The CDR3 loop spans 13 amino acids. CDR3 sequence reads: CASRIGGIYGYTF. The CDR3 DNA reads as TGCGCCAGCCGTATAGGAGGGATCTATGGCTACACCTTC.

Many counts were recorded for this clonotype. This chain connects TRBV24-1 to TRBJ2-7; 8 positions agree with TRBD1. V gave up 9 bases and J gave up 3 bases; unmatched junction bases: 3. Germline V lookup: CDR1 KGHDR, CDR2 SFDVKD. The CDR3 extends over 12 amino acids. CDR3 region: CATGGQDYEQYF. CDR3 sequence (DNA): TGTGCCACCGGGGGACAGGACTACGAGCAGTACTTC.

The chain has TRBV6-2 or TRBV6-3 and TRBJ2-4; the match to TRBD1 covers 10 bases. Germline V gene data show CDR1 as MNHEY and CDR2 as SVGEGT. Trimming cost V 8 bases and J 3 bases; bases outside gene matches: 1. This CDR3 contains 13 residues. This CDR3 is CASGTGVKNIQYF. CDR3 in DNA: TGTGCCAGCGGGACAGGGGTCAAAAACATTCAGTACTTC.

This clonotype has ten or more counts. The V and J genes are TRBV10-1 and TRBJ1-1; D call uncertain. Trimming pared 8 bases from V and 0 bases from J, leaving 10 bases between. Germline V lookup: CDR1 WNHNN, CDR2 SYGVQD (reference sequence). This CDR3 is built from 13 residues. For the CDR3, the DNA is TGCGCCAGCCGATACGCTTTGAACACTGAAGCTTTCTTT. This encodes CASRYALNTEAFF.

There are many counts of this clonotype. The gene calls are TRBV12-3 or TRBV12-4 and TRBJ1-2, with 7 bases that match TRBD1. The CDR3 runs 17 residues. Trimming removed 5 bases from V and 1 base from J; junction bases left unmatched: 13. CDR3 sequence reads: CASSPIAGDRFNYGYTF. Here the CDR3 DNA reads TGTGCCAGCAGTCCCATAGCTGGGGACAGATTTAACTATGGCTACACCTTC.

Ten or more counts support this clonotype. The chain is built from TRBV5-1 and TRBJ2-7, with TRBD2 matching over 8 bases. Germline values: CDR1 SGHRS, CDR2 YFSETQ. The ends lost 4 bases at V and 2 bases at J; junction bases unmatched: 11. This CDR3 spans 16 amino acids. CDR3 protein: CASSRGTSVMAYEQYF. In DNA form, the CDR3 reads TGCGCCAGCAGCCGGGGGACTAGTGTTATGGCCTACGAGCAGTACTTC.

The table lists this clonotype with many counts. This sequence joins TRBV20-1 and TRBJ2-5; 7 nucleotides align to TRBD1. This CDR3 region has 14 residues. V dropped 3 bases and J dropped 7; count of bases not matched to a gene: 11. Germline V lookup: CDR1 DFQATT, CDR2 SNEGSKA (reference sequence). In DNA form, the CDR3 reads TGCAGTGCTAGGACCGGACAGGCGTCCGGGACCCAGTACTTC. Translating gives CSARTGQASGTQYF.

This clonotype was seen ten or more times. The chain joins TRBV5-1 to TRBJ1-6; D might be TRBD1 (5 bases). CDR3 length: 16 residues. The germline V gene encodes CDR1 SGHRS and CDR2 YFSETQ. V gave up 4 bases and J gave up 8 bases, with 19 bases separating them. The CDR3 sequence: CASSQRPLGGDSPLHF. The CDR3 nucleotides are TGCGCCAGCAGCCAGAGACCCCTCGGGGGGGATTCACCCCTCCACTTT.

By frequency in the sample, this clonotype is medium-sized. The chain couples TRBV12-3 or TRBV12-4 to TRBJ1-2, with D unresolved. Trimming removed 1 base from V and 8 bases from J, with 8 bases in between. CDR3 length: 12 amino acids. The CDR3 region has the DNA TGTGCCAGCAGTTTAGATACGGGCGGCTACACCTTC. Translating it yields CASSLDTGGYTF.

A few counts support this clonotype. This chain connects TRBV6-4 to TRBJ2-6, with a possible D match to TRBD1 (6 bases). Trimming shortened V by 6 bases and J by 4 bases, and 13 bases separated the two germline ends. CDR1 is MRHNA, CDR2 SNTAGT, per germline. The CDR3 spans 15 residues. In nucleotides, the CDR3 is TGTGCCAGCAGCGCAACAGGGTCCGGGGCCAACGTCCTGACTTTC. Translation gives CASSATGSGANVLTF.

In its sample, this clonotype was seen many times. The chain has TRBV19 and TRBJ2-3; 9 nucleotides match TRBD2. CDR1 and CDR2 (germline): LNHDA, SQIVND (reference sequence). The junction had 3 bases not matched to a gene; V was cut back by 5 bases and J by 0 bases. This CDR3 is built from 15 residues. CDR3: CASSLAGASTDTQYF. The CDR3, as DNA: TGTGCCAGTAGTTTAGCGGGGGCCAGCACAGATACGCAGTATTTT. The whole variable domain, filled in from reference TRBV19 and TRBJ2-3, reads DGGITQSPKYLFRKEGQNVTLSCEQNLNHDAMYWYRQDPGQGLRLIYYSQIVNDFQKGDIAEGYSVSREKKESFPLTVTSAQKNPTAFYLCASSLAGASTDTQYFGPGTRLTVL.

This clonotype occurred many times. The V call is TRBV27, the J call TRBJ1-1; tentatively, D is TRBD1 (6 bases). The germline V gene has CDR1 MNHEY and CDR2 SMNVEV (reference sequence). Trimming removed 6 bases from V and 4 bases from J, with 15 bases in between. This CDR3 has 14 amino acids. The CDR3 loop reads CASSPGTLVTEAFF. CDR3 sequence (DNA): TGTGCCAGCAGCCCGGGGACATTGGTCACTGAAGCTTTCTTT.

This clonotype was recorded many times. The chain uses TRBV6-5 and TRBJ2-1; 12 bases match TRBD1. The length of the CDR3 is 15 residues. CDR1 is MNHEY, CDR2 SVGAGI, per germline. With V trimmed by 6 bases and J by 6 bases, 6 bases remained unmatched. CDR3 region: CASSPGTGGTNEQFF. CDR3 sequence (DNA): TGTGCCAGCAGCCCCGGGACAGGGGGCACCAATGAGCAGTTCTTC.

The gene calls are TRBV18 and TRBJ1-5; D is undetermined. The CDR3 spans 13 residues. CDR1 is KGHSH, CDR2 LQKENI, per germline. Trimming cost V 2 bases and J 9 bases, with 11 bases left between them. CDR3 loop: CASSPDPMTPQHF. The CDR3 coding sequence is TGTGCCAGCTCACCAGACCCCATGACGCCCCAGCATTTT.

By sample share, this clonotype is medium-sized. The chain couples TRBV29-1 to TRBJ2-2; D is ambiguous. The CDR3 has 12 residues. Trimming left V 6 bases short and J 1 base short, with 6 bases between. Germline CDR1 reads SQVTM; CDR2 reads ANQGSEA. The CDR3, as DNA: TGCAGCGTGGACGGGAACACCGGGGAGCTGTTTTTT. Residues: CSVDGNTGELFF.

This chain joins TRBV10-1 and TRBJ2-1; 11 nucleotides line up with TRBD2. Trimming removed 11 bases from V and 3 bases from J; junction bases left unmatched: 3. Germline V gene sequence: CDR1 WNHNN, CDR2 SYGVQD (reference sequence). This CDR3 comprises 13 residues. DNA for the CDR3: TGCGCCTCCGGGACTAGCGGCTACAATGAGCAGTTCTTC. Translated, it gives CASGTSGYNEQFF.

Sample share makes this clonotype medium-sized. The chain joins TRBV9 to TRBJ2-2, with 9 bases identical to TRBD1. The CDR3 is 18 amino acids. Germline V lookup: CDR1 SGDLS, CDR2 YYNGEE. V lost 0 bases and J lost 5; bases outside the gene matches: 11. The CDR3 DNA follows: TGTGCCAGCAGCGTAGTAACACCGGGACAGGGAAGGACCGGGGAGCTGTTTTTT. It yields the protein CASSVVTPGQGRTGELFF.

This clonotype was detected ten times or more. CDR3 sequence reads: CASSATRNQPQHF. For the CDR3, the DNA is TGTGCCAGCAGTGCCACCCGAAATCAGCCCCAGCATTTT. The chain joins TRBV12-3 or TRBV12-4 to TRBJ1-5; D is unclear. Trimming cost V 5 bases and J 4 bases, with 9 bases left between them. The CDR3 is made up of 13 amino acids.